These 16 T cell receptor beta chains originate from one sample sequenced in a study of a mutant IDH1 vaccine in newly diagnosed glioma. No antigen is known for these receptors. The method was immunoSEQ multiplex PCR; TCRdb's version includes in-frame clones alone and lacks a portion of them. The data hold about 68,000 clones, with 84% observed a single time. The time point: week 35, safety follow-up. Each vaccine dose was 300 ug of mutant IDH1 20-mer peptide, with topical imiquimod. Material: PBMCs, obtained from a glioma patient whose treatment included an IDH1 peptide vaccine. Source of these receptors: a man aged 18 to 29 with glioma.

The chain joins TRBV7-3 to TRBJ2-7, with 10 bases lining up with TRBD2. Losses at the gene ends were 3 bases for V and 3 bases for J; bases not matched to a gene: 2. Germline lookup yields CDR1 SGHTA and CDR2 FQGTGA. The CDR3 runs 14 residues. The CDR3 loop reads CASSFSSGGYEQYF. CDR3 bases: TGTGCCAGCAGCTTCTCTAGCGGGGGCTACGAGCAGTACTTC.

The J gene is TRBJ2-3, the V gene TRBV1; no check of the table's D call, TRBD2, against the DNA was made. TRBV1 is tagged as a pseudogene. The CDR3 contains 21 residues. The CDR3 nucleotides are TGCACCAGCAGCCAAGATCGGCACAGACCGAAGTCTCCCGACGGGGGGGATACGCAGTATTTT. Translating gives CTSSQDRHRPKSPDGGDTQYF.

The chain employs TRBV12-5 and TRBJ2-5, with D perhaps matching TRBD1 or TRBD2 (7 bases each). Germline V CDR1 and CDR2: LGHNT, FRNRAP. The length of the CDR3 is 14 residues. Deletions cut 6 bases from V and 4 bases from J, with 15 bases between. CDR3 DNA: TGTGCTAGTGGGTCAGGGGGGGGCAGAGAGACCCAGTACTTC. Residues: CASGSGGGRETQYF.

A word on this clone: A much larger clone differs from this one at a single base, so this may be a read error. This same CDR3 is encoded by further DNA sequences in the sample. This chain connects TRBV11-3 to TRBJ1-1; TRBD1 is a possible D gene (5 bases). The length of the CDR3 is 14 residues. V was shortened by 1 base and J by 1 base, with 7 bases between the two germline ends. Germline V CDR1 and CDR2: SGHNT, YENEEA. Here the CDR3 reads CASSLGGPNTEAFF. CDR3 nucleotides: TGTGCCAGCAGCTTAGGGGGACCGAACACTGAAGCTTTCTTT.

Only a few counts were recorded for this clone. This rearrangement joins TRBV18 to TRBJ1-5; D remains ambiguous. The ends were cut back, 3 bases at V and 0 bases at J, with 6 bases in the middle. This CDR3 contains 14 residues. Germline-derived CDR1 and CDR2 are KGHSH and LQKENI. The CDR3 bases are TGTGCCAGCTCACCTCAGTCTAGCAATCAGCCCCAGCATTTT. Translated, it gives CASSPQSSNQPQHF.

The CDR3 DNA sequence: TGTGCCAGCACGTCCTCCGGGACAGGGAAGTACGAGCAGTACTTC. This encodes CASTSSGTGKYEQYF. V usage is TRBV6-6 and J usage is TRBJ2-7, with 9 bases fitting TRBD1. Trimming cost V 7 bases and J 4 bases; bases outside gene matches: 11. Germline V CDR1 and CDR2: MNHNY, SVGAGI (reference sequence). This CDR3 comprises 15 residues.

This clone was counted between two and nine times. CDR3 nucleotide sequence: TGTGCCAGTAGTACCGCCGGGACATATTACGAGCAGTACTTC. Its translation is CASSTAGTYYEQYF. The J gene is TRBJ2-7, the V gene TRBV19, with a possible D match to TRBD1 (6 bases). CDR3 length: 14 amino acids. Germline V CDR1 and CDR2: LNHDA, SQIVND (reference sequence). With 4 bases removed from V and 4 bases from J, the gap between germline ends came to 14 bases. The whole variable domain, filled in from reference TRBV19 and TRBJ2-7, reads DGGITQSPKYLFRKEGQNVTLSCEQNLNHDAMYWYRQDPGQGLRLIYYSQIVNDFQKGDIAEGYSVSREKKESFPLTVTSAQKNPTAFYLCASSTAGTYYEQYFGPGTRLTVT.

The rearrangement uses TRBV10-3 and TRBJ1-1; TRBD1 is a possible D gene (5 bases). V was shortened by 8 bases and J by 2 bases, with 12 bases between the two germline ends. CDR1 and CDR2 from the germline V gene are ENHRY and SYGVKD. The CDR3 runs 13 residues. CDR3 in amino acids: CAIGGRTNTEAFF. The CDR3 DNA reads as TGTGCCATCGGGGGACGGACTAACACTGAAGCTTTCTTT.

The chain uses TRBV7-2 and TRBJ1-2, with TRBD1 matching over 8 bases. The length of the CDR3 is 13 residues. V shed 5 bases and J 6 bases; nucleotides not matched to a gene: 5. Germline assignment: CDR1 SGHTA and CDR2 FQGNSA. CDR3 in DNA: TGTGCCAGCAGCCCTAGGACAGGGCATGGCTACACCTTC. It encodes CASSPRTGHGYTF.

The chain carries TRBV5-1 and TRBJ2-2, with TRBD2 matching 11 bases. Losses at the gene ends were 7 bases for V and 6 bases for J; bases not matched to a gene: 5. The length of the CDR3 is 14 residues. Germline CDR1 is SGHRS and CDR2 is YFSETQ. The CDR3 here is CASSPLAGAGELFF. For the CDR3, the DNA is TGCGCCAGCTCCCCACTAGCGGGAGCCGGGGAGCTGTTTTTT.

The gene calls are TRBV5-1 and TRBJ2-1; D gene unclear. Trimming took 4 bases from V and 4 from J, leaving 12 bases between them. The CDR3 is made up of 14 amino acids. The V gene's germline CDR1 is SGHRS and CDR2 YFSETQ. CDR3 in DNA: TGCGCCAGCAGCCCCTCTGGACCGTACAATGAGCAGTTCTTC. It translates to CASSPSGPYNEQFF.

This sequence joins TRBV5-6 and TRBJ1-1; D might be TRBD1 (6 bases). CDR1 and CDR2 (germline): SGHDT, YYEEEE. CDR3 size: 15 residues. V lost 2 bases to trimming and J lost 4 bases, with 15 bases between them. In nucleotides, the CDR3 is TGTGCCAGCAGCTTCAGGGGTATTATTGGCACTGAAGCTTTCTTT. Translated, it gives CASSFRGIIGTEAFF.

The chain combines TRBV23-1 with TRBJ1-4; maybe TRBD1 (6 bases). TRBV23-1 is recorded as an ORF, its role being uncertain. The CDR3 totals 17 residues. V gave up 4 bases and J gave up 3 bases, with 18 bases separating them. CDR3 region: CASSPHIRGTPNEKLFF. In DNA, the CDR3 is TGCGCCAGCAGTCCACACATTAGGGGGACACCTAATGAAAAACTGTTTTTT.

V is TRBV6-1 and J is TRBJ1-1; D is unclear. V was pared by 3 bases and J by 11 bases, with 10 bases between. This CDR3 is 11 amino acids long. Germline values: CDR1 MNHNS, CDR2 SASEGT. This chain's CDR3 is CASSDPGLAFF. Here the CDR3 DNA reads TGTGCCAGCAGTGATCCGGGATTGGCTTTCTTT.

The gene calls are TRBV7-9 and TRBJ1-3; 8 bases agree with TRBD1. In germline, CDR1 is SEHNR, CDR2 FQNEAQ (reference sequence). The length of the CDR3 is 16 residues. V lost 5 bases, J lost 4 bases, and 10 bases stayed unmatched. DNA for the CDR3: TGTGCCAGCAGCCCCGGGACGGGACAGGCCGGAAACACCATATATTTT. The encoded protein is CASSPGTGQAGNTIYF.

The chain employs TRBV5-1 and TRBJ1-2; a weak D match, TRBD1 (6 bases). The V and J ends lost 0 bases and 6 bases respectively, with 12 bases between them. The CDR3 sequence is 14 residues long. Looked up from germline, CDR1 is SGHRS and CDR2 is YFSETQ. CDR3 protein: CASSLGGGSDGYTF. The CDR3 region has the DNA TGCGCCAGCAGCTTGGGAGGGGGTTCTGATGGCTACACCTTC.